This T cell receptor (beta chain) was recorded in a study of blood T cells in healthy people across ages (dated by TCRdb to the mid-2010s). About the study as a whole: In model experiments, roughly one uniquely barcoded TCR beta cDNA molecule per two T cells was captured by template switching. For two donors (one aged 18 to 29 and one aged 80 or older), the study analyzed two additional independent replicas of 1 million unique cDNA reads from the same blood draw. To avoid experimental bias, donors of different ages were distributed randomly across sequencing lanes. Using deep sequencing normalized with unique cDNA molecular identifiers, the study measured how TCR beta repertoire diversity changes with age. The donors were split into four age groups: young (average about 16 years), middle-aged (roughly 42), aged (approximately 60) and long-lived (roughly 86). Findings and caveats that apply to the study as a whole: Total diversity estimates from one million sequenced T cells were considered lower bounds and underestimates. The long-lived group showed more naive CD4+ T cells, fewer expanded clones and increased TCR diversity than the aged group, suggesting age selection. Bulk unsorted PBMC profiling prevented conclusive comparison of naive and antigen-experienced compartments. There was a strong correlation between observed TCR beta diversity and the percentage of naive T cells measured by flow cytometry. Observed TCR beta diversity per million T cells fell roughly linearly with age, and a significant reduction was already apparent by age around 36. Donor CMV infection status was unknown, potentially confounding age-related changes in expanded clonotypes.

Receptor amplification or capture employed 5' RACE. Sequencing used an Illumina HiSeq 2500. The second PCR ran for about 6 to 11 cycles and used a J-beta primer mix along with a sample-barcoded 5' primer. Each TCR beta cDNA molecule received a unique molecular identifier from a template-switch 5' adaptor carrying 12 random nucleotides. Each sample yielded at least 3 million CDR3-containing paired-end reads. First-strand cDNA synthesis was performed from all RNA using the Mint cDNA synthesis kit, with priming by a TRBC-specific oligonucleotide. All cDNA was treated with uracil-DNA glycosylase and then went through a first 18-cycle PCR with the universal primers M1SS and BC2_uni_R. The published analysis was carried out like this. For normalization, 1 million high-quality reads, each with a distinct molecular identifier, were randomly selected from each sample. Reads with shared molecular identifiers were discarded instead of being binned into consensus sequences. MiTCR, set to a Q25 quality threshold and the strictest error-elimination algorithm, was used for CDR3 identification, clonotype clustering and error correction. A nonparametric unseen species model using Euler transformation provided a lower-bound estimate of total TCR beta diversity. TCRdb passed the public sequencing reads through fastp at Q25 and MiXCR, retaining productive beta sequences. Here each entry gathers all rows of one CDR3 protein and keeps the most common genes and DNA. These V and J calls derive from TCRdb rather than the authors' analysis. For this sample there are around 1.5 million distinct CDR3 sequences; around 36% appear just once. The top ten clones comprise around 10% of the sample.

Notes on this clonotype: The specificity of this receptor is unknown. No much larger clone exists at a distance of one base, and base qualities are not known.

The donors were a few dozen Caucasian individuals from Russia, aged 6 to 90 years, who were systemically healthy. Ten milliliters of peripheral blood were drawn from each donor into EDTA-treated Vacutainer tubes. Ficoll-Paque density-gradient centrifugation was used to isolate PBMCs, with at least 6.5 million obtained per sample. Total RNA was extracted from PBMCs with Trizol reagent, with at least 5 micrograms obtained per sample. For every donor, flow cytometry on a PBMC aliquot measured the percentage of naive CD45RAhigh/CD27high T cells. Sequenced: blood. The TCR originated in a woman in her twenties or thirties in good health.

The CDR3 region reads CASSSTRWDRETYEQYF. Here is the DNA: TGTGCCAGCAGCTCCACTCGCTGGGACAGGGAAACCTACGAGCAGTACTTC. Recombination joined TRBV7-9 with TRBJ2-7, with TRBD1 matching 9 junction bases. Unmatched junction bases come to 12, with V trimmed by 4 bases and J by 2 bases. Inclusive of the bounding cysteine and phenylalanine, the CDR3 is 17 residues long. Only the CDR3 DNA stays, 51 bases, in frame from base 1. CDR1 and CDR2, looked up from the germline V gene (reference sequence), are SEHNR and FQNEAQ.